The subject of this entry is one T cell receptor (beta chain). Its antigen is not known. The data were taken from a study of cytomegalovirus exposure and HLA in healthy donors. Germline V lookup: CDR1 SGDLS, CDR2 YYNGEE. The CDR3 length is 14 residues. V was pared by 4 bases and J by 7 bases, with 11 bases of the junction left unmatched. The PCR employed 60 Vbeta primers together with 13 Jbeta primers. This table comes from immunoSEQ multiplex PCR, and its TCRdb copy is limited to in-frame clones, with some not included. Among approximately 110,000 clones listed, roughly 70% were seen once. Notes on the study in general: For most TCR beta V segments, an earlier analysis put the productive rate at about 90% or about 30% of the time. Some highly shared sequence variants likely arose as a pipeline artifact. CMV serostatus was the sole immune exposure information available. Later work found that TCR association rates differed between HLA loci; DRB1 had the most and HLA-C the fewest.

The receptor was derived from a man aged 40-49 years in good health and CMV-seropositive. Sequenced sample: PBMCs. The gene calls are TRBV9 and TRBJ2-7; 7 positions agree with TRBD2. In DNA form, the CDR3 reads TGTGCCAGCAGCCCAAGTCGACTAGCTTGGGAGCAGTACTTC. The encoded protein is CASSPSRLAWEQYF.